The 15 T cell receptor beta chains below come from one sample, sequenced in a study of blood T cell repertoires in COVID-19. Sequenced by immunoSEQ multiplex PCR; TCRdb stores in-frame clones only, minus some. This repertoire shows some 300,000 clones, around 87% found once; its top ten account for approximately 4.5%. Sequencing used PBMCs or T cells enriched from blood (not recorded which). These receptors were taken from a woman under 30 with acute COVID-19.

The CDR3 reads CASSSPPIPYSGRLYISYNEQFF. CDR3 DNA: TGTGCCAGCAGTTCTCCTCCGATCCCTTACAGCGGGAGGCTCTACATCTCCTACAATGAGCAGTTCTTC. The chain recombines TRBV28 with TRBJ2-1, with 9 bases fitting TRBD2. V dropped 4 bases and J dropped 0; count of bases not matched to a gene: 25. CDR3 length: 23 amino acids. Germline assignment: CDR1 MDHEN and CDR2 SYDVKM.

This clone has just a few counts. The rearrangement links TRBV28 to TRBJ1-2, with D hard to call. The V gene's germline CDR1 is MDHEN and CDR2 SYDVKM. The CDR3 loop spans 12 amino acids. Trimming took off 8 bases at V and 8 bases at J, with 15 bases between the two ends. CDR3 in amino acids: CASERTDWGYTF. DNA for the CDR3: TGTGCCAGCGAGAGGACGGACTGGGGCTACACCTTC.

This clone was found a few times. The chain couples TRBV19 to TRBJ1-3, with 8 bases aligning to TRBD1. Germline loops: CDR1 LNHDA, CDR2 SQIVND (reference sequence). V dropped 10 bases and J dropped 0; count of bases not matched to a gene: 5. The CDR3 extends over 14 amino acids. CDR3 residues: CATRDRSSGNTIYF. The CDR3 coding sequence is TGTGCCACCAGGGACAGGAGCTCTGGAAACACCATATATTTT.

This CDR3 is CASSERVLLGYTF. For the CDR3, the DNA is TGTGCCAGCAGTGAGAGGGTATTGCTTGGCTACACCTTC. The J gene is TRBJ1-2, the V gene TRBV2, with D uncertain. Germline V gives CDR1 SNHLY, CDR2 FYNNEI. V lost 3 bases and J lost 7, with 12 bases in between. The CDR3 covers 13 residues.

The genes are TRBV18 and TRBJ1-6, with no clear D. Germline CDR1 and CDR2: KGHSH and LQKENI. The CDR3 contains 15 residues. The V and J ends lost 1 base and 8 bases respectively, with 12 bases between them. CDR3 sequence reads: CASSPRGGLDSPLHF. The DNA of the CDR3 is TGTGCCAGCTCACCACGAGGAGGATTGGATTCACCCCTCCACTTT.

The rearrangement links TRBV5-6 to TRBJ1-2; a weak D match, TRBD1 (6 bases). Trimming removed 0 bases at V and 6 bases at J, with 12 bases between. CDR1 and CDR2 from the germline V gene are SGHDT and YYEEEE. The CDR3 consists of 14 residues. This CDR3 is CASSLAGQRNGYTF. As DNA, the CDR3 is TGTGCCAGCAGCTTGGCCGGACAGCGCAATGGCTACACCTTC.

For the CDR3, the DNA is TGTGCCAGCAGTCTAACGGACAGTAAGCGGCAGCCCCAGCATTTT. It encodes CASSLTDSKRQPQHF. This chain connects TRBV28 to TRBJ1-5; maybe TRBD1 (6 bases). Germline-derived CDR1 and CDR2 are MDHEN and SYDVKM. Trimming shortened V by 5 bases and J by 7 bases, and 18 bases separated the two germline ends. This CDR3 has 15 residues.

V is TRBV24-1 and J is TRBJ2-3; D is perhaps TRBD1 (6 bases). The CDR3 extends over 15 amino acids. In germline, CDR1 is KGHDR, CDR2 SFDVKD. V was clipped by 4 bases and J by 6 bases, with 16 bases between them. The CDR3 nucleotides read TGTGCCACCAGTGACAGGGACACGCTCTCGGATACGCAGTATTTT. Its protein product is CATSDRDTLSDTQYF.

The rearrangement joins TRBV5-1 to TRBJ1-2; a weak D match, TRBD1 (5 bases). Germline CDR1 SGHRS, CDR2 YFSETQ. The V gene lost 2 bases and the J gene lost 5 bases, with 16 bases spanning the gap. This CDR3 has 15 residues. CDR3 sequence reads: CASSLTGGGIYGYTF. CDR3 DNA: TGCGCCAGCAGCTTAACAGGTGGGGGGATTTATGGCTACACCTTC.

The chain recombines TRBV6-1 with TRBJ2-6, with TRBD1 identical over 8 bases. The germline CDR1 and CDR2 sequences are MNHNS and SASEGT. Losses at the gene ends were 3 bases for V and 3 bases for J; bases not matched to a gene: 7. This CDR3 contains 17 residues. CDR3 coding DNA: TGTGCCAGCAGTGACGGGACAGGCCTAGGTGGGGCCAACGTCCTGACTTTC. This sequence encodes CASSDGTGLGGANVLTF.

This sequence joins TRBV27 and TRBJ2-1; TRBD2 is a possible D gene (5 bases). CDR3 length equals 13 residues. Germline CDR1 reads MNHEY; CDR2 reads SMNVEV (reference sequence). Trimming took 5 bases from V and 7 from J, leaving 12 bases between them. The CDR3 DNA reads TGTGCCAGCAGTCCGGACCGGAGGAATGAGCAGTTCTTC. Its protein is CASSPDRRNEQFF.

The rearrangement joins TRBV6-6 to TRBJ2-7; 8 nucleotides match TRBD1. There are 14 residues in the CDR3. From germline, CDR1 is MNHNY and CDR2 SVGAGI (reference sequence). V lost 5 bases and J lost 7; bases outside the gene matches: 10. The CDR3 here is CASSRTGYSGEQYF. DNA of the CDR3: TGTGCCAGCAGTAGGACAGGGTATTCAGGTGAGCAGTACTTC.

This clone came up once. The CDR3 nucleotides read TGTGCCAGCAGAAACCCGGGACTAGCGGGGCCCCACCTCTCCTACGAGCAGTACTTC. Protein sequence: CASRNPGLAGPHLSYEQYF. V gene TRBV6-4 combines with J gene TRBJ2-7; 13 bases are shared with TRBD2. V was pared by 6 bases and J by 0 bases, with 14 bases of the junction left unmatched. Germline V gene lookup returns CDR1 MRHNA and CDR2 SNTAGT. The CDR3 is 19 amino acids.

V usage is TRBV7-2 and J usage is TRBJ2-3, with TRBD2 matching over 10 bases. The trim removed 3 bases at V and 4 bases at J, leaving 4 bases unmatched. Germline CDR1 SGHTA, CDR2 FQGNSA. This CDR3 is 15 amino acids long. CDR3 amino acids: CASSLLAGVADTQYF. Here the CDR3 DNA reads TGTGCCAGCAGCTTGCTAGCGGGAGTGGCAGATACGCAGTATTTT.

The chain links TRBV24-1 to TRBJ1-2; 7 bases are shared with TRBD1. Germline trimming cut 5 bases from V and 3 bases from J; bases unmatched to any gene: 8. Germline V gene lookup returns CDR1 KGHDR and CDR2 SFDVKD. The CDR3 contains 15 residues. The CDR3 loop reads CATSGPGTADYGYTF. The CDR3 region has the DNA TGTGCCACCAGTGGTCCCGGGACAGCAGACTATGGCTACACCTTC.